This T cell receptor beta chain was documented in a study of blood T cell repertoires in COVID-19. Study-wide background: Collection of acute and convalescent COVID-19 samples took place in the United States, Italy and Spain. T cells, B-cell-depleted T cells, or PBMCs provided the cDNA or gDNA that served as material.

The CDR3 totals 15 residues. Between the trimmed V and J ends, which lost 7 bases and 4 bases, there was a span of 20 bases. Germline V lookup: CDR1 MNHEY, CDR2 SMNVEV (reference sequence). Original processing notes: Reference gene primer amplification in the assay estimated nucleated cell counts. Generated by immunoSEQ multiplex PCR, the TCRdb table keeps only in-frame clones and is missing some. V, J and clone size are those of that table, while D and trimming were read from the DNA. Of just under 95,000 clones detected, around three quarters appear once; the ten largest clones hold approximately 8.7%.

This chain connects TRBV27 to TRBJ2-7, with D possibly matching TRBD2 (7 bases). Sequences were obtained from peripheral blood. This sequence originates from a man aged 50 or older who had recovered from COVID-19. In DNA, the CDR3 is TGTGCCAGCATACCCCTCCCGGGGGGCGCGTACGAGCAGTACTTC. Protein: CASIPLPGGAYEQYF.